This entry describes one T cell receptor beta chain. The target antigen is unknown. CDR3 length equals 13 residues. Germline lookup yields CDR1 SGHDT and CDR2 YYEEEE. The V segment lost 4 bases and the J segment 3 bases; nucleotides outside the gene matches: 2. This sample was taken from a study of siplizumab effects on memory and regulatory T cells. The study, taken as a whole, reports: Contribution to the alloresponse seemed major for naive T cells, which also seemed more diverse than memory cells. For mappable alloreactive CD4+ clones, the mean Treg-derived fraction was 68.8% with siplizumab and under 35% in controls.

Assays were performed on 9.7 x 10^4 or so TCR templates per sample. Clones were read by immunoSEQ multiplex PCR, and TCRdb kept only the in-frame ones, dropping some. The sample yields roughly 100,000 clones, roughly 91% seen once. The TCR comes from a human donor in good health. The chain joins TRBV5-6 to TRBJ2-3, with 7 bases that match TRBD2. The sequenced sample was CD4+ T cells sorted from blood. DNA of the CDR3: TGTGCCAGCAGCCCCGGGAGGACAGATACGCAGTATTTT. It is translated as CASSPGRTDTQYF.